This TCR beta chain was obtained from a study of blood T cells in healthy people across ages. Study findings and constraints: Lack of knowledge of donor CMV status possibly confounded expanded clonotype changes. With naive T cell percentage, TCR beta diversity showed a strong correlation.

Through a sample-barcoded 5' primer and a J-beta primer mix, a second PCR was run for roughly 6 to 12 cycles. One entry per CDR3 protein results from TCRdb running MiXCR on the 5' RACE reads. The sample holds approximately 900,000 distinct CDR3 sequences; 25% to 35% are singletons and the top ten take 10%. With respect to this clonotype: What it recognizes is unknown.

Donors gave about 10 milliliters of peripheral blood apiece. Germline V CDR1 and CDR2: MDHEN, SYDVKM. V gave up 4 bases and J gave up 3 bases, with 25 bases separating them. CDR3 length: 18 amino acids. The same data also went into a second study, on T cells of mothers and their children. That source adds: Each donor was one of three healthy Caucasian mothers or one of their six children.

The receptor comes from a woman aged 40 to 50 in good health. This chain links TRBV28 with TRBJ2-7, with D possibly matching TRBD1 (6 bases). Sequenced material: blood. CDR3 sequence reads: CASSSPSWGQGQVYEQYF. The CDR3 bases are TGTGCCAGCAGTTCCCCCTCTTGGGGGCAGGGTCAAGTCTACGAGCAGTACTTC.